This is a list of T cell receptor beta chains from one sample in a study of post-analysis software for immune sequencing data. Via MiXCR, TCRdb re-called the PCR reads, giving one row per CDR3 protein. Of roughly 730,000 distinct CDR3 sequences in the sample, less than 35% were seen once. What was sequenced was blood. These receptors were taken from a girl aged 10-17 years with multiple sclerosis. Each CDR3 is given with its conserved first and last residue. Fields, in order: V gene, D gene, J gene, clone size, CDR3 protein, CDR3 DNA. The D gene is left open where the match is weak. Size tells how often a clone was seen (once, few, many) or the class of an expanded clone, and some rows leave it out.

TRBV27	-	TRBJ2-1	few	CATSFGLFYNEQFF	TGTGCCACCAGTTTTGGTCTATTTTACAATGAGCAGTTCTTC
TRBV4-3	-	TRBJ2-3	few	CASSQDTGPGRRTDTQYF	TGCGCCAGCAGCCAAGATACGGGGCCGGGGAGACGCACAGATACGCAGTATTTT
TRBV10-3	-	TRBJ2-2	once	CAMKPRSTGELFF	TGTGCCATGAAACCGCGGAGCACCGGGGAGCTGTTTTTT
TRBV20-1	-	TRBJ2-6	many	CSARRYRTGANVLTF	TGCAGTGCTAGACGTTACAGAACTGGGGCCAACGTCCTGACTTTC
TRBV20-1	-	TRBJ2-5	-	CSARDFGDGPRETQYF	TGCAGTGCTAGAGATTTTGGGGACGGGCCTCGTGAGACCCAGTACTTC
TRBV7-2	TRBD2	TRBJ2-1	-	CASSVIAGGVYNEQFF	TGTGCCAGCAGCGTAATAGCGGGAGGGGTCTACAATGAGCAGTTCTTC
TRBV6-5	TRBD2	TRBJ2-7	many	CASTIGLAGAYEQYF	TGTGCCAGCACCATAGGGTTAGCGGGGGCCTACGAGCAGTACTTC
TRBV12-3/TRBV12-4	-	TRBJ2-7	few	CASSPRTGEQYF	TGTGCCAGCAGTCCCCGAACAGGCGAGCAGTACTTC
TRBV7-8	TRBD1	TRBJ2-3	few	CASSSRTGSFADTQYF	TGTGCCAGCAGCTCTCGGACAGGTTCATTCGCAGATACGCAGTATTTT
TRBV24-1	-	TRBJ2-5	-	CATSDGGRQETQYF	TGTGCCACTAGTGATGGAGGGCGGCAAGAGACCCAGTACTTC
TRBV7-9	TRBD1	TRBJ1-2	-	CASTRGTGEFRSGYTF	TGTGCCAGCACCCGCGGGACAGGGGAGTTCCGCAGTGGCTACACCTTC
TRBV28	-	TRBJ2-1	few	CASTEGGAGYNEQFF	TGTGCCAGCACCGAAGGGGGGGCCGGCTACAATGAGCAGTTCTTC
TRBV28	-	TRBJ1-6	few	CASSLIRPPLHF	TGTGCCAGCAGTTTAATACGGCCACCCCTCCACTTT
TRBV2	-	TRBJ2-1	-	CASSSYRNEQFF	TGTGCCAGCAGTTCCTATAGGAATGAGCAGTTCTTC
TRBV28	-	TRBJ1-5	-	CASSSYTGTHQPQHF	TGTGCCAGCAGTTCCTATACAGGGACCCATCAGCCCCAGCATTTT
TRBV20-1	TRBD2	TRBJ2-3	-	CSASSGRGTDTQYF	TGCAGTGCTAGTAGCGGGAGAGGTACAGATACGCAGTATTTT
TRBV20-1	TRBD2	TRBJ2-5	few	CSARDRDYSKETQYF	TGCAGTGCTAGAGATCGGGACTATTCAAAAGAGACCCAGTACTTC
TRBV27	-	TRBJ2-7	few	CASSLLRERPYEQYF	TGTGCCAGCAGTTTGTTACGCGAACGCCCCTACGAGCAGTACTTC
TRBV20-1	-	TRBJ2-5	-	CSAMIRGETQYF	TGCAGTGCTATGATCCGGGGAGAGACCCAGTACTTC
TRBV2	TRBD2	TRBJ2-3	few	CASTLGLAGNTQYF	TGTGCCAGCACGCTAGGACTAGCGGGGAATACGCAGTATTTT
TRBV7-2	-	TRBJ2-1	-	CASSPLGYNEQFF	TGTGCCAGCAGCCCCCTGGGTTACAATGAGCAGTTCTTC
TRBV6-5	-	TRBJ2-4	-	CPSRWDKEVLVNIQYF	TGTCCGTCAAGGTGGGACAAAGAGGTCTTGGTGAACATTCAGTACTTC
TRBV7-2	-	TRBJ2-7	few	CASSPGVASSYEQYF	TGTGCCAGCAGCCCGGGGGTTGCTAGCTCCTACGAGCAGTACTTC
TRBV4-1	TRBD2	TRBJ2-3	-	CASNQGGTSGSQDTQYF	TGCGCCAGCAACCAAGGAGGGACTAGCGGGAGTCAAGATACGCAGTATTTT
TRBV7-7	-	TRBJ2-3	-	CASSLDVPDTQYF	TGTGCTAGCAGCTTAGATGTCCCAGATACGCAGTATTTT
TRBV9	TRBD1	TRBJ2-5	few	CASSAGQGLVETQYF	TGTGCCAGCAGCGCGGGACAGGGTCTCGTCGAGACCCAGTACTTC
TRBV12-3/TRBV12-4	TRBD2	TRBJ2-3	few	CASSLGLAGSADTQYF	TGTGCCAGCAGTTTAGGGCTAGCGGGCAGCGCAGATACGCAGTATTTT
TRBV7-9	TRBD1	TRBJ1-4	-	CASSPRDSSTNEKLFF	TGTGCCAGCAGCCCCCGGGACAGTTCAACTAATGAAAAACTGTTTTTT
TRBV6-4	-	TRBJ2-3	-	CASSRRIGTDTQYF	TGTGCCAGCTCCCGAAGGATCGGCACAGATACGCAGTATTTT
TRBV12-5	-	TRBJ2-7	few	CASGPTVQRAHYEQYF	TGTGCTAGTGGCCCCACTGTTCAGCGGGCGCACTACGAGCAGTACTTC
TRBV6-5	-	TRBJ1-6	few	CASSPVQGLGSPLHF	TGTGCCAGCAGCCCCGTTCAGGGGCTGGGTTCACCCCTCCACTTT
TRBV20-1	-	TRBJ1-5	-	CSAGKDGRQPQHF	TGCAGTGCTGGAAAAGATGGGCGTCAGCCCCAGCATTTT
TRBV6-2/TRBV6-3	-	TRBJ2-7	few	CASSYAVGEQYF	TGTGCCAGCAGTTACGCGGTTGGGGAGCAGTACTTC
TRBV29-1	-	TRBJ1-2	-	CSINGRLVDGYTF	TGCAGCATTAACGGCCGTTTAGTGGATGGCTACACCTTC
TRBV5-1	-	TRBJ2-7	many	CASSSRRTDEQYF	TGCGCCAGCAGCTCGAGGAGGACGGATGAGCAGTACTTC
TRBV7-9	TRBD1	TRBJ2-1	-	CASSLDRTWGNEQFF	TGTGCCAGCAGCCTGGACAGGACCTGGGGCAATGAGCAGTTCTTC
TRBV9	-	TRBJ1-1	few	CASSVGTRVNTEAFF	TGTGCCAGCAGCGTAGGGACAAGAGTAAATACTGAAGCTTTCTTT
TRBV10-2	-	TRBJ1-3	-	CASSSRSGNTIYF	TGCGCCAGCAGTTCCCGCTCTGGAAACACCATATATTTT
TRBV7-8	-	TRBJ2-5	-	CASSLVGRSLLGQETQYF	TGTGCCAGCAGCTTAGTGGGCAGGAGCCTTTTAGGACAAGAGACCCAGTACTTC